This T cell receptor beta chain is drawn from a study of identical twins. Whole-study results and caveats: The analysis was cross-sectional rather than longitudinal within donors. Memory repertoires showed no such pattern, whereas abundant cord blood beta clonotypes carried fewer insertions.

A universal primer site arose from template switching, and cDNA bore unique molecular identifiers. MiXCR was run by TCRdb on the 5' RACE reads, yielding one entry per CDR3 protein. The top ten hold approximately 0.52% of the sample, which has 350,000 to 600,000 distinct CDR3 sequences, 14% seen once. Turning to this clonotype: Its specificity is unknown.

The germline V gene encodes CDR1 SGHTA and CDR2 FQGNSA. J lost 5 bases, V lost 0 bases, and 7 bases had no gene match. This CDR3 has 18 amino acids. This sample was shared with a second study, whose subject was yellow fever vaccine responses in identical twins. This second report adds: Twins reportedly had a vaccine T cell response that seemed partly convergent, partly personalized.

Sequenced sample: CD4+ T cells sorted from blood. This clonotype was sampled from a woman in her late teens or twenties in good health. The rearrangement links TRBV7-2 to TRBJ2-5; 15 positions match TRBD2. This CDR3 reads CASSLAGTSGGPRETQYF. The DNA of the CDR3 is TGTGCCAGCAGCTTAGCCGGGACTAGCGGGGGGCCACGCGAGACCCAGTACTTC.